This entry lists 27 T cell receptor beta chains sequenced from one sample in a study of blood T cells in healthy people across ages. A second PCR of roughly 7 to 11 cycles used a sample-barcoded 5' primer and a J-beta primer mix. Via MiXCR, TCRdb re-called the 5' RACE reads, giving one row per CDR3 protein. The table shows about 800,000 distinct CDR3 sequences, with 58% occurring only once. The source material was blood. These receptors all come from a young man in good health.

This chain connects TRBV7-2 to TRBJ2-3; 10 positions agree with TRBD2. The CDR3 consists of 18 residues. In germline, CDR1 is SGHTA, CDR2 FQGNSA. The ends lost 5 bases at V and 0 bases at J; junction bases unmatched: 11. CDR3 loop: CASSAPSGGHSSTDTQYF. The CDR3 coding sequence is TGTGCCAGCAGCGCACCTAGCGGGGGTCACTCTAGCACAGATACGCAGTATTTT.

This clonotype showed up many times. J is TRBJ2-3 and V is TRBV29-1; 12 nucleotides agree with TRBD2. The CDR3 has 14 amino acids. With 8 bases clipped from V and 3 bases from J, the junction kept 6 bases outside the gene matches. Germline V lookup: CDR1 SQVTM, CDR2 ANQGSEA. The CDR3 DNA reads TGCAGCTTGCTAGGGACTAGCGGGACAGATACGCAGTATTTT. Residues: CSLLGTSGTDTQYF.

This chain's CDR3 is CASTLQDRRGEQYF. The DNA for the CDR3 is TGTGCCAGCACCCTACAAGACCGCCGGGGCGAGCAGTACTTC. The rearrangement uses TRBV7-8 and TRBJ2-4; D may be TRBD2 (5 bases). The J call may not be correct, given that the DNA end is closer to TRBJ2-7. The CDR3 runs 14 residues. Looked up from germline, CDR1 is SGHVS and CDR2 is FQNEAQ.

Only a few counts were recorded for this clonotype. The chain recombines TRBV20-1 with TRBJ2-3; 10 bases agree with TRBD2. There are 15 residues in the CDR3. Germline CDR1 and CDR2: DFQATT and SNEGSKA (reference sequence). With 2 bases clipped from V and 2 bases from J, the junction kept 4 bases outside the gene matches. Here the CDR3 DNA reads TGCAGTGCTAGAACGGGACTAGCGAACACAGATACGCAGTATTTT. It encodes CSARTGLANTDTQYF.

As DNA, the CDR3 is TGTGCCAGCAGCCGAAAGGGACTGCCCGGGGAGCTGTTTTTT. It is translated as CASSRKGLPGELFF. This sequence joins TRBV7-2 and TRBJ2-2, with a weak D call TRBD2 (6 bases). Germline values: CDR1 SGHTA, CDR2 FQGNSA. The V end lost 5 bases, the J end lost 6 bases, and 13 bases lay between the germline ends. The CDR3 contains 14 residues.

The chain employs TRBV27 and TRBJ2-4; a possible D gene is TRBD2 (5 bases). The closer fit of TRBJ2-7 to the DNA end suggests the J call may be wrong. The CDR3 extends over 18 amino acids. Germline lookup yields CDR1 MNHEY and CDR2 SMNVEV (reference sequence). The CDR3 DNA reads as TGTGCCAGCAGTTTAAGACCACCTGGACGGGATTTAGCCTACGAGCAGTACTTC. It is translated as CASSLRPPGRDLAYEQYF.

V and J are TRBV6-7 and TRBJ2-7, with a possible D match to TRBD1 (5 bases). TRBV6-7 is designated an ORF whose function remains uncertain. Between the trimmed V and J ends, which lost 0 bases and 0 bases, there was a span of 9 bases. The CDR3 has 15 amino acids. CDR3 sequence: CASSYSNRPSYEQYF. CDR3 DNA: TGTGCCAGCAGTTACTCCAACAGGCCCTCCTACGAGCAGTACTTC.

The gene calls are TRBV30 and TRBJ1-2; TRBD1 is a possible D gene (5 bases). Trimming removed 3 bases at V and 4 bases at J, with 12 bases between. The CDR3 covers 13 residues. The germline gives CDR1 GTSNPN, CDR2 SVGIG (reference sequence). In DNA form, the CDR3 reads TGTGCCTGGAGAAACTCAGGGTTCTATGGCTACACCTTC. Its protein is CAWRNSGFYGYTF.

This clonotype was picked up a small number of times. The CDR3 reads CASSPRRELEGQYF. In DNA form, the CDR3 reads TGTGCCAGCTCCCCTAGGCGGGAGTTAGAGGGGCAGTACTTC. The rearrangement joins TRBV18 to TRBJ2-7; 7 nucleotides line up with TRBD2. The CDR3 totals 14 residues. Trimming cost V 6 bases and J 9 bases; bases outside gene matches: 14. In germline, CDR1 is KGHSH, CDR2 LQKENI.

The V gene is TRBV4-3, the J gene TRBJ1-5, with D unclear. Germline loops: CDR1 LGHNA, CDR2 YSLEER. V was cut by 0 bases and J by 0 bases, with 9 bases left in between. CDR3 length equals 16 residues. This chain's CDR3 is CASSQDRVYSNQPQHF. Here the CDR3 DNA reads TGCGCCAGCAGCCAAGACAGAGTTTATAGCAATCAGCCCCAGCATTTT.

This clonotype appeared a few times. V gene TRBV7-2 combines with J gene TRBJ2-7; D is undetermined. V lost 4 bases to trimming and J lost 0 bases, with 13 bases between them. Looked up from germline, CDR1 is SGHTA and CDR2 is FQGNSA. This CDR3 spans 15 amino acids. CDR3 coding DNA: TGTGCCAGCAGCTCCTTGATCGTCAGCTCCTACGAGCAGTACTTC. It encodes CASSSLIVSSYEQYF.

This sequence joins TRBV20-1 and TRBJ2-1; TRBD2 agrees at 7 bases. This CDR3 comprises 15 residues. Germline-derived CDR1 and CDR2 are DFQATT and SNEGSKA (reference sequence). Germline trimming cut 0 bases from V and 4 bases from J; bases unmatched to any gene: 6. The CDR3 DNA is TGCAGTGCTAGAGACGAGGGGAGGGGTTACAATGAGCAGTTCTTC. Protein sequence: CSARDEGRGYNEQFF.

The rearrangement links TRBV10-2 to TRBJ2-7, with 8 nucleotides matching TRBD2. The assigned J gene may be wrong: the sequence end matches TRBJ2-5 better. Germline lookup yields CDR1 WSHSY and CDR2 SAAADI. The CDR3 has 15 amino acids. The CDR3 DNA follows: TGCGCCAGCATTGCGGGCCGAGCGGGAGTTGAGACCCAGTACTTC. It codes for CASIAGRAGVETQYF.

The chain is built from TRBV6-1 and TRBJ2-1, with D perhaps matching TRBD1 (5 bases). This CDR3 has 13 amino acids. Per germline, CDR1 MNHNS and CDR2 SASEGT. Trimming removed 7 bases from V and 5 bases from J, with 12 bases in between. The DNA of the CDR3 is TGTGCCAGCACCAGGGTCGGAAACAATGAGCAGTTCTTC. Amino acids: CASTRVGNNEQFF.

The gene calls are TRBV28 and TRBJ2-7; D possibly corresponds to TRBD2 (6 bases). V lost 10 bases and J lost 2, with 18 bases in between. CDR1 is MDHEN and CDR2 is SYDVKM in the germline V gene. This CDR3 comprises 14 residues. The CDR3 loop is CANESSGSPYEQYF. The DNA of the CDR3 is TGTGCCAACGAATCGTCCGGGAGCCCCTACGAGCAGTACTTC.

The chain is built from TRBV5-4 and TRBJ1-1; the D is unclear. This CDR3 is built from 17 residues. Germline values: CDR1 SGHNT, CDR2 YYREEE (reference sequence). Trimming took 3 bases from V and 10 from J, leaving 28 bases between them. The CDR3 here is CASSYDPTGRDSMSAFF. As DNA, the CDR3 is TGTGCCAGCAGCTACGACCCCACTGGACGGGATTCGATGTCAGCTTTCTTT.

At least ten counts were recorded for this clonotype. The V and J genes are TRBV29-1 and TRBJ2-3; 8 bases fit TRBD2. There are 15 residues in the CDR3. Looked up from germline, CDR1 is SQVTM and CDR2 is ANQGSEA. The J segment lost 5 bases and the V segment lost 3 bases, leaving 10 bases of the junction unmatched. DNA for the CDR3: TGCAGCGTTGATTTGTTCGCGGGAGGCGGAGATACGCAGTATTTT. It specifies CSVDLFAGGGDTQYF.

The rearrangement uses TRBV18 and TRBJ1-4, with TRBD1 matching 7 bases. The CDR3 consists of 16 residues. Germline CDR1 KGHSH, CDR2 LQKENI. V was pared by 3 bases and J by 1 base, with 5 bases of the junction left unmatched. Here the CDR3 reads CASSPDRAGTNEKLFF. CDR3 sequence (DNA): TGTGCCAGCTCACCCGACAGGGCCGGAACTAATGAAAAACTGTTTTTT.

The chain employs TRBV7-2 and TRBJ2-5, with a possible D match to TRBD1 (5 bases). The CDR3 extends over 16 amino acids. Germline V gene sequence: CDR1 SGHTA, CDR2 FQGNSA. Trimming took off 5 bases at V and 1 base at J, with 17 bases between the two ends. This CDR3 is CASSLTPDTFQETQYF. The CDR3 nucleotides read TGTGCCAGCAGCCTTACCCCGGACACATTCCAAGAGACCCAGTACTTC.

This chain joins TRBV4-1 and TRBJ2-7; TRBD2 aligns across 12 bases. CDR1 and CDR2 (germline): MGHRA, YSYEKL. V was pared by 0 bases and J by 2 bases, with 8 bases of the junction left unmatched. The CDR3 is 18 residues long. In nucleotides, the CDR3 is TGCGCCAGCAGCCAAGATGGCGGGACTAGCGGGTTTCCCTACGAGCAGTACTTC. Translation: CASSQDGGTSGFPYEQYF.

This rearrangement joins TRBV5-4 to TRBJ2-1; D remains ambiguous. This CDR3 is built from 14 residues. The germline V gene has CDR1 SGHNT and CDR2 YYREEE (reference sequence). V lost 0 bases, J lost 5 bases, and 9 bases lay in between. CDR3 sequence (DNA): TGTGCCAGCAGCTTGGACAGCTTAAACAATGAGCAGTTCTTC. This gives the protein CASSLDSLNNEQFF.

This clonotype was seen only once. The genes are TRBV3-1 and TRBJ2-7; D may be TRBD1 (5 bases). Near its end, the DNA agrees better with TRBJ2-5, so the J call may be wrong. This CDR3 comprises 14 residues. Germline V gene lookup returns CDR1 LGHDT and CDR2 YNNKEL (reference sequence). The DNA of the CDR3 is TGTGCCAGCAGCCAAGTGAAAGGGGCCGAGACCCAGTACTTC. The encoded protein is CASSQVKGAETQYF.

CDR3 in amino acids: CASSLDVQNTEAFF. The CDR3 DNA reads as TGTGCCAGCAGCTTGGATGTGCAAAACACTGAAGCTTTCTTT. V is TRBV5-6 and J is TRBJ1-1; D not certain. Trimming cost V 0 bases and J 2 bases, with 8 bases left between them. The CDR3 covers 14 residues. Germline V gene sequence: CDR1 SGHDT, CDR2 YYEEEE.

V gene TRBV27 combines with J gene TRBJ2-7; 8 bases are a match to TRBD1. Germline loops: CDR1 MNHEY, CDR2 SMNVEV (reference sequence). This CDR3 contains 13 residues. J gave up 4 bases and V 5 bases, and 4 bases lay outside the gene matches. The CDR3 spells CASSSRDRYEQYF. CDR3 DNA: TGTGCCAGCAGTAGCCGGGACAGGTACGAGCAGTACTTC.

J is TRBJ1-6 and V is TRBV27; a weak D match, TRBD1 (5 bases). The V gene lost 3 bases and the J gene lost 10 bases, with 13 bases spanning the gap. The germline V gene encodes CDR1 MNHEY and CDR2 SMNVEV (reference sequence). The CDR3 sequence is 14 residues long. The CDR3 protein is CASSLGPHLSPLHF. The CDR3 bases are TGTGCCAGCAGTTTGGGACCCCACCTCTCACCCCTCCACTTT.

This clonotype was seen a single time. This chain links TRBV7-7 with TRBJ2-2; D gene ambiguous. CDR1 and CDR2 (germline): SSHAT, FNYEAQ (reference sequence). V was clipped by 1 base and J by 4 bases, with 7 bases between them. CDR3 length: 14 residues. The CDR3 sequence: CASSLEVSTGELFF. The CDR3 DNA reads TGTGCCAGCAGCTTAGAAGTTTCCACCGGGGAGCTGTTTTTT.

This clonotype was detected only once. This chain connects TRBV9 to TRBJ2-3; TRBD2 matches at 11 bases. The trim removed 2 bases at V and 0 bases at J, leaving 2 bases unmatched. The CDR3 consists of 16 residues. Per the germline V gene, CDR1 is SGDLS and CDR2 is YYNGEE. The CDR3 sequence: CASSVGLAVSTDTQYF. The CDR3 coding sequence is TGTGCCAGCAGCGTGGGACTAGCGGTTAGCACAGATACGCAGTATTTT.